A selection of T cell receptor beta chains follows, all from one sample in a study of cytomegalovirus exposure and HLA in healthy donors. Measured with immunoSEQ multiplex PCR; TCRdb has only the in-frame clones, and not every one. This table holds roughly 140,000 clones, around three quarters found once. Material: PBMCs. These receptor sequences come from a man aged 35-49 years in good health and CMV-seronegative. CDR3s include the opening cysteine and the closing phenylalanine or tryptophan. The order of the fields is V gene, J gene, D gene, clone size, CDR3 protein, CDR3 DNA. D genes are given only for firm matches. Clone size is stated in some rows and not others, as once, few, many or a class when expanded.

v_call: TRBV18; j_call: TRBJ2-1; d_call: TRBD1; clone_size: -; cdr3_aa: CASSTPTGVSYNEQFF; cdr3_nt: TGTGCCAGCTCAACACCGACAGGGGTTTCCTACAATGAGCAGTTCTTC
v_call: TRBV10-2; j_call: TRBJ1-1; d_call: -; clone_size: few; cdr3_aa: CASSWSGKNTEAFF; cdr3_nt: TGCGCCAGCAGCTGGTCGGGGAAGAACACTGAAGCTTTCTTT
v_call: TRBV6-1; j_call: TRBJ1-2; d_call: -; clone_size: few; cdr3_aa: CASHPPGNYGYTF; cdr3_nt: TGTGCCAGCCACCCCCCAGGAAACTATGGCTACACCTTC
v_call: TRBV7-9; j_call: TRBJ1-1; d_call: TRBD1; clone_size: -; cdr3_aa: CASSLATGGNTEAFF; cdr3_nt: TGTGCCAGCAGCTTAGCAACAGGGGGGAACACTGAAGCTTTCTTT
v_call: TRBV7-8; j_call: TRBJ2-3; d_call: -; clone_size: -; cdr3_aa: CASSLAQRATDTQYF; cdr3_nt: TGTGCCAGCAGCTTAGCCCAGCGGGCCACAGATACGCAGTATTTT
v_call: TRBV10-3; j_call: TRBJ2-1; d_call: TRBD2; clone_size: -; cdr3_aa: CAISISSGRAAYNEQFF; cdr3_nt: TGTGCCATCAGCATTTCGAGCGGGAGGGCCGCCTACAATGAGCAGTTCTTC
v_call: TRBV5-1; j_call: TRBJ2-5; d_call: -; clone_size: -; cdr3_aa: CASSPASAQETQYF; cdr3_nt: TGCGCCAGCAGCCCCGCAAGCGCCCAAGAGACCCAGTACTTC
v_call: TRBV6-1; j_call: TRBJ2-3; d_call: TRBD2; clone_size: few; cdr3_aa: CASSSGVVDTQYF; cdr3_nt: TGTGCCAGCAGTAGCGGGGTGGTAGATACGCAGTATTTT
v_call: TRBV4-3; j_call: TRBJ2-7; d_call: TRBD2; clone_size: -; cdr3_aa: CASSQDFLAGGITYEQYF; cdr3_nt: TGCGCCAGCAGCCAAGATTTCCTAGCGGGAGGAATCACCTACGAGCAGTACTTC
v_call: TRBV28; j_call: TRBJ1-1; d_call: -; clone_size: -; cdr3_aa: CASRETNTEAFF; cdr3_nt: TGTGCCAGCAGGGAGACGAACACTGAAGCTTTCTTT
v_call: TRBV30; j_call: TRBJ1-2; d_call: -; clone_size: -; cdr3_aa: CASLGGAARHYGYTF; cdr3_nt: TGTGCCTCCTTGGGGGGGGCAGCGCGGCACTATGGCTACACCTTC
v_call: TRBV5-4; j_call: TRBJ1-1; d_call: TRBD1; clone_size: -; cdr3_aa: CASSWDRNTEAFF; cdr3_nt: TGTGCCAGCAGCTGGGACAGGAACACTGAAGCTTTCTTT
v_call: TRBV19; j_call: TRBJ1-5; d_call: TRBD1; clone_size: -; cdr3_aa: CASSGDRGGKQPQHF; cdr3_nt: TGTGCCAGTAGTGGGGACAGGGGCGGGAAACAGCCCCAGCATTTT
v_call: TRBV19; j_call: TRBJ1-4; d_call: -; clone_size: -; cdr3_aa: CASSTQTTNEKLFF; cdr3_nt: TGTGCCAGTAGTACCCAGACAACTAATGAAAAACTGTTTTTT
v_call: TRBV5-1; j_call: TRBJ1-6; d_call: TRBD1; clone_size: -; cdr3_aa: CASKPGTGATGGNSPLHF; cdr3_nt: TGCGCCAGCAAGCCCGGGACAGGAGCCACGGGTGGTAATTCACCCCTCCACTTT
v_call: TRBV15; j_call: TRBJ1-5; d_call: TRBD1; clone_size: few; cdr3_aa: CATSRSTGGRNNQPQHF; cdr3_nt: TGTGCCACCAGCAGATCGACAGGGGGAAGAAACAATCAGCCCCAGCATTTT
v_call: TRBV6-1; j_call: TRBJ2-3; d_call: TRBD2; clone_size: -; cdr3_aa: CASIKLAGYTDTQYF; cdr3_nt: TGTGCCAGCATAAAACTAGCGGGGTACACAGATACGCAGTATTTT
v_call: TRBV4-3; j_call: TRBJ2-1; d_call: TRBD2; clone_size: -; cdr3_aa: CASSQDRTSGTYNEQFF; cdr3_nt: TGCGCCAGCAGCCAAGATCGGACTAGCGGGACCTACAATGAGCAGTTCTTC
v_call: TRBV6-1; j_call: TRBJ1-1; d_call: TRBD1; clone_size: -; cdr3_aa: CASIEARGRPNTEAFF; cdr3_nt: TGTGCCAGCATCGAAGCCAGGGGGAGACCGAACACTGAAGCTTTCTTT
v_call: TRBV9; j_call: TRBJ1-6; d_call: -; clone_size: -; cdr3_aa: CASSVGTETNSPLHF; cdr3_nt: TGTGCCAGCAGCGTAGGGACAGAGACTAATTCACCCCTCCACTTT
v_call: TRBV13; j_call: TRBJ2-1; d_call: TRBD2; clone_size: -; cdr3_aa: CASSRPKSGTSGGAHNEQFF; cdr3_nt: TGTGCCAGCAGTCGCCCCAAAAGCGGGACTAGCGGGGGGGCCCACAATGAGCAGTTCTTC
v_call: TRBV9; j_call: TRBJ1-4; d_call: -; clone_size: -; cdr3_aa: CASSRGASGEKLFF; cdr3_nt: TGTGCCAGCAGCCGGGGGGCTAGTGGTGAAAAACTGTTTTTT
v_call: TRBV7-9; j_call: TRBJ2-1; d_call: -; clone_size: few; cdr3_aa: CASANGGPYNEQFF; cdr3_nt: TGTGCCAGCGCCAACGGAGGGCCCTACAATGAGCAGTTCTTC
v_call: TRBV7-2; j_call: TRBJ2-7; d_call: TRBD1; clone_size: once; cdr3_aa: CASSSLGQVGGEQYF; cdr3_nt: TGTGCCAGCAGCTCATTAGGACAGGTTGGAGGTGAGCAGTACTTC
v_call: TRBV28; j_call: TRBJ1-5; d_call: -; clone_size: -; cdr3_aa: CASSFGRGNQPQHF; cdr3_nt: TGTGCCAGCAGTTTTGGCCGGGGCAATCAGCCCCAGCATTTT
v_call: TRBV6-1; j_call: TRBJ1-3; d_call: -; clone_size: -; cdr3_aa: CASRTETDGNTIYF; cdr3_nt: TGTGCCAGCAGGACGGAGACAGATGGAAACACCATATATTTT
v_call: TRBV15; j_call: TRBJ2-2; d_call: TRBD1; clone_size: -; cdr3_aa: CATSRDPSTGSYTGELFF; cdr3_nt: TGTGCCACCAGCAGAGATCCGTCGACAGGGTCTTACACCGGGGAGCTGTTTTTT
v_call: TRBV21-1; j_call: TRBJ1-2; d_call: -; clone_size: -; cdr3_aa: CASSGHRGIWRGYTF; cdr3_nt: TGTGCCAGCAGCGGACACAGGGGGATCTGGCGGGGCTACACCTTC
v_call: TRBV5-1; j_call: TRBJ2-3; d_call: -; clone_size: -; cdr3_aa: CASSLGLGVDTQYF; cdr3_nt: TGCGCCAGCAGCTTGGGACTGGGAGTAGATACGCAGTATTTT
v_call: TRBV2; j_call: TRBJ1-6; d_call: -; clone_size: -; cdr3_aa: CASRGEYNSPLHF; cdr3_nt: TGTGCCAGCAGGGGAGAGTATAATTCACCCCTCCACTTT
v_call: TRBV6-5; j_call: TRBJ2-7; d_call: TRBD2; clone_size: -; cdr3_aa: CASSPSGNLYEQYF; cdr3_nt: TGTGCCAGCAGTCCTAGCGGGAACCTCTACGAGCAGTACTTC
v_call: TRBV23-1; j_call: TRBJ1-3; d_call: TRBD1; clone_size: -; cdr3_aa: CASSQSRQGANGNTIYF; cdr3_nt: TGCGCCAGCAGTCAATCACGGCAGGGGGCGAATGGAAACACCATATATTTT
v_call: TRBV2; j_call: TRBJ2-7; d_call: TRBD1; clone_size: -; cdr3_aa: CASSDGTGYHHEQYF; cdr3_nt: TGTGCCAGCAGTGATGGGACAGGATATCACCACGAGCAGTACTTC
v_call: TRBV6-1; j_call: TRBJ1-2; d_call: -; clone_size: -; cdr3_aa: CASRVTGNYGYTF; cdr3_nt: TGTGCCAGCAGGGTTACAGGGAACTATGGCTACACCTTC
v_call: TRBV18; j_call: TRBJ1-3; d_call: -; clone_size: -; cdr3_aa: CASSTSGDTRRGNTIYF; cdr3_nt: TGTGCCAGCTCAACTTCAGGGGACACCCGTAGGGGAAACACCATATATTTT